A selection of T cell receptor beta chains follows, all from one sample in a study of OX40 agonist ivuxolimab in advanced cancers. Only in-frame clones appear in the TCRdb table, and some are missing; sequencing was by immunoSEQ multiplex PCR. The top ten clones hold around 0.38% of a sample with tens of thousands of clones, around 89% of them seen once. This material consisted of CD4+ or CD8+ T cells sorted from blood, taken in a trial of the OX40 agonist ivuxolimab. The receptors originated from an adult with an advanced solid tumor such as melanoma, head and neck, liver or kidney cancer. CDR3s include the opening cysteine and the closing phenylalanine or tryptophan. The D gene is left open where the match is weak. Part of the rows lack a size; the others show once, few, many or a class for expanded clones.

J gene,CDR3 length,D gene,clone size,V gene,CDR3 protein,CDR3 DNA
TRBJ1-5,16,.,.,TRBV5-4,CASSFVGAGTSQPQHF,TGTGCCAGCAGCTTCGTAGGGGCAGGGACGAGCCAGCCCCAGCATTTT
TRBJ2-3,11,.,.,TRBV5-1,CASQAVDTQYF,TGCGCCAGCCAAGCAGTGGATACGCAGTATTTT
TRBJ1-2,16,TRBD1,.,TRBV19,CASSISGTGVSYGYTF,TGTGCCAGTAGTATATCCGGGACAGGGGTGTCCTATGGCTACACCTTC
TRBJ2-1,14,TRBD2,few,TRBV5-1,CASSRREGNNEQFF,TGCGCCAGCAGTCGGCGGGAGGGAAACAATGAGCAGTTCTTC
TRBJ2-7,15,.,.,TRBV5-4,CASSIQSGPLYEQYF,TGTGCCAGCAGCATACAATCCGGGCCCTTGTACGAGCAGTACTTC
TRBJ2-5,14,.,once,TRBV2,CASSDYGTQETQYF,TGTGCCAGCAGTGACTACGGAACACAAGAGACCCAGTACTTC
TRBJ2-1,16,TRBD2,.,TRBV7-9,CASSLGGGRTYNEQFF,TGTGCCAGCAGCTTGGGTGGCGGGAGGACCTACAATGAGCAGTTCTTC
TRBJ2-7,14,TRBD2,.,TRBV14,CASSPSGRAYEQYF,TGTGCCAGCAGCCCGAGCGGGAGGGCATACGAGCAGTACTTC
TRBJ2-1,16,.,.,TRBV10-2,CASSDLVGRGRNEQFF,TGCGCCAGCAGTGACTTAGTCGGGAGGGGGCGGAATGAGCAGTTCTTC
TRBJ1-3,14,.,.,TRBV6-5,CASSLPGRGNTIYF,TGTGCCAGCAGCTTACCGGGACGGGGAAACACCATATATTTT
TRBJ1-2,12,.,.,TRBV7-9,CASSLKTDGYTF,TGTGCCAGCAGCTTAAAGACCGATGGCTACACCTTC
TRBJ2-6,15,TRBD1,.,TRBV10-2,CASSIQGSGANVLTF,TGCGCCAGCAGCATACAGGGGTCTGGGGCCAACGTCCTGACTTTC
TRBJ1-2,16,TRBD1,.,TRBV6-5,CASSSLRTGGSHGYTF,TGTGCCAGCAGTTCCCTTCGGACAGGGGGTAGCCATGGCTACACCTTC
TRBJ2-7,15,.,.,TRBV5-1,CASSLGGMSSYEQYF,TGCGCCAGCAGCTTGGGCGGGATGAGCTCCTACGAGCAGTACTTC
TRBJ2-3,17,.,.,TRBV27,CASSLRSTGPSTDTQYF,TGTGCCAGCAGTTTGAGATCGACTGGTCCAAGCACAGATACGCAGTATTTT
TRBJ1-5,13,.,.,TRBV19,CASSFQADQPQHF,TGTGCCAGTAGTTTCCAGGCCGATCAGCCCCAGCATTTT
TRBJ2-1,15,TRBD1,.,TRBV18,CASSQGQGAHNEQFF,TGTGCCAGCTCACAGGGACAGGGTGCCCACAATGAGCAGTTCTTC
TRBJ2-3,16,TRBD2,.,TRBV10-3,CAISDLGLAAAGTQYF,TGTGCCATCAGTGATCTCGGACTAGCGGCCGCAGGTACGCAGTATTTT
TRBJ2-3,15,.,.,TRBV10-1,CASSVGDGGTDTQYF,TGCGCCAGCAGTGTTGGTGATGGGGGCACAGATACGCAGTATTTT
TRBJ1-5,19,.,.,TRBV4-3,CASSQDLFSWSRSNQPQHF,TGCGCCAGCAGCCAAGATCTATTTTCGTGGAGCAGGTCCAATCAGCCCCAGCATTTT
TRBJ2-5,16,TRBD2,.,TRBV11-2,CASSSRLVGGVETQYF,TGTGCCAGCAGCTCACGCCTGGTGGGGGGGGTCGAGACCCAGTACTTC
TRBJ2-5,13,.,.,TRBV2,CASSPCGDCTRYF,TGTGCCAGCAGCCCCTGCGGGGATTGCACCCGGTACTTC
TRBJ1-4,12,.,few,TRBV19,CASKAGNEKLFF,TGTGCCAGTAAGGCGGGAAATGAAAAACTGTTTTTT
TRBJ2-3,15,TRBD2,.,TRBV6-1,CASSELAGSTDTQYF,TGTGCCAGCAGTGAGCTAGCGGGATCCACAGATACGCAGTATTTT
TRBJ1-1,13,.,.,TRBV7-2,CASSFGLNTEAFF,TGTGCCAGCAGCTTCGGTTTGAACACTGAAGCTTTCTTT
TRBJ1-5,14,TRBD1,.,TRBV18,CASSPGTGAQPQHF,TGTGCCAGCTCACCCGGGACAGGGGCTCAGCCCCAGCATTTT
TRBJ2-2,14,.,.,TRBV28,CASISGTNTGELFF,TGTGCCAGCATCTCAGGGACGAACACCGGGGAGCTGTTTTTT
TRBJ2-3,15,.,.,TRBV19,CASRETHTSTDTQYF,TGTGCCAGTAGGGAAACTCACACCTCCACAGATACGCAGTATTTT
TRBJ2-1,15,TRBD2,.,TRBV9,CASSVEGGSYNEQFF,TGTGCCAGCAGCGTAGAGGGCGGGAGTTACAATGAGCAGTTCTTC
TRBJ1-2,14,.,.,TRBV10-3,CAISELQGDYGYTF,TGTGCCATCAGTGAGCTACAGGGTGACTATGGCTACACCTTC
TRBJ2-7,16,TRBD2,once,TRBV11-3,CASSLAGTSGSHEQYF,TGTGCCAGCAGCTTAGCAGGGACTAGCGGGAGTCACGAGCAGTACTTC
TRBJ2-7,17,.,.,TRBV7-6,CASSLGSSGRQGYEQYF,TGTGCCAGCAGCTTAGGTTCCTCGGGCAGGCAAGGCTACGAGCAGTACTTC
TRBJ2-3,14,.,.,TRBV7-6,CASSLRGSTDTQYF,TGTGCCAGCAGCTTGAGGGGCAGCACAGATACGCAGTATTTT
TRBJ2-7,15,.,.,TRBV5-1,CASSLVAGGPYEQYF,TGCGCCAGCAGCTTGGTGGCAGGAGGGCCCTACGAGCAGTACTTC
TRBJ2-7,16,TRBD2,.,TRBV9,CASSGGLAGGSAEQYF,TGTGCCAGCAGCGGGGGACTAGCGGGAGGGTCTGCCGAGCAGTACTTC
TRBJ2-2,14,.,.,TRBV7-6,CASSPGATRGELFF,TGTGCCAGTAGTCCCGGGGCGACGCGCGGGGAGCTGTTTTTT
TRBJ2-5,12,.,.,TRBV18,CASSRREETQYF,TGTGCCAGCTCAAGGAGGGAAGAGACCCAGTACTTC
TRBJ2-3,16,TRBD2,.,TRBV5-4,CASSLAELAGVHTQYF,TGTGCCAGCAGCTTGGCCGAGTTAGCGGGAGTTCATACGCAGTATTTT
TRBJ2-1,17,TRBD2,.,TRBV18,CASSHYPPSSGSNEQFF,TGTGCCAGCTCACACTACCCCCCGTCTAGCGGGAGCAATGAGCAGTTCTTC
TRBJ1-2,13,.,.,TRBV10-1,CASSEWSGSGYTF,TGCGCCAGCAGTGAGTGGTCAGGAAGTGGCTACACCTTC
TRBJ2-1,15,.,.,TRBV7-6,CASSLTTSSYNEQFF,TGTGCCAGCAGCTTAACTACGTCCTCCTACAATGAGCAGTTCTTC